The present T cell receptor beta chain was sequenced within a study of monozygotic twins with inflammatory bowel disease. This CDR3 has 16 amino acids. Germline lookup yields CDR1 SEHNR and CDR2 FQNEAQ (reference sequence). TCRdb reprocessed the 5' RACE reads and stores each CDR3 protein as one record, lacking DNA. Across 350,000 to 400,000 distinct CDR3 sequences, the top ten clones capture around 2.6% of the sample. The clonotype was recovered from a human donor with ulcerative colitis or Crohn's disease, or a healthy co-twin of an affected twin (not recorded which). Sequenced material: blood. V is TRBV7-9 and J is TRBJ1-5. CDR3 loop: CASSLGEPRNNQPQHF.